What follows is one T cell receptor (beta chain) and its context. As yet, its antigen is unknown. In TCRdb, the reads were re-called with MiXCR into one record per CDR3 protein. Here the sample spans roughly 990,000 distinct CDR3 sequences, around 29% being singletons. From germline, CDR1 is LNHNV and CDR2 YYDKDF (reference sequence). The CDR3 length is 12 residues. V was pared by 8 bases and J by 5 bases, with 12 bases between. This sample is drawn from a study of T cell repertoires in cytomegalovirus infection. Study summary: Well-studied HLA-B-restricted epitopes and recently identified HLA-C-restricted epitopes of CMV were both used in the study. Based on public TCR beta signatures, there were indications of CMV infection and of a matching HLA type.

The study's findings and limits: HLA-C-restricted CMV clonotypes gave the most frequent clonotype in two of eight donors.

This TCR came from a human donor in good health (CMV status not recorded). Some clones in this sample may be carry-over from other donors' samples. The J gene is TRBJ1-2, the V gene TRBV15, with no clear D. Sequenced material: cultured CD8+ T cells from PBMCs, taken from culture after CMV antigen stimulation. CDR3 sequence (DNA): TGTGCCACCTTCGAACAGAGATATGGCTACACCTTC. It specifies CATFEQRYGYTF.